The 31 T cell receptor beta chains presented below share a single source sample, sequenced in a study of early T cells in non-severe SARS-CoV-2 infection. TCRdb passed the 5' RACE reads through MiXCR, listing each CDR3 protein once. Of about 77,000 distinct CDR3 sequences in the sample, over 9% are singletons; the top ten hold 4.8%. The sequencing input was whole blood. These receptors were taken from an adult who was a healthcare worker with PCR-confirmed SARS-CoV-2 infection or an uninfected control (not recorded which).

This clonotype was recorded many times. The rearrangement uses TRBV18 and TRBJ2-7; TRBD1 matches 9 bases. The CDR3 extends over 14 amino acids. Per the germline V gene, CDR1 is KGHSH and CDR2 is LQKENI. V dropped 5 bases and J dropped 4; count of bases not matched to a gene: 6. The CDR3 nucleotides read TGTGCCAGCTCATCTAGGACAGGGGAATACGAGCAGTACTTC. Translating it yields CASSSRTGEYEQYF.

There are many counts of this clonotype. This chain joins TRBV5-1 and TRBJ1-1; D is unclear. The CDR3 covers 13 residues. Germline CDR1 reads SGHRS; CDR2 reads YFSETQ. Trimming pared 6 bases from V and 1 base from J, leaving 10 bases between. CDR3 coding DNA: TGCGCCAGCAAGCTAAGATCGAACACTGAAGCTTTCTTT. Protein: CASKLRSNTEAFF.

This clonotype was detected a few times. The V and J genes are TRBV2 and TRBJ2-2; maybe TRBD2 (6 bases). The V gene lost 5 bases and the J gene lost 4 bases, with 14 bases spanning the gap. CDR3 length equals 15 residues. Germline V gives CDR1 SNHLY, CDR2 FYNNEI. The CDR3 DNA reads TGTGCCAGCAGTCTTACGGGAGAGGGCACCGGGGAGCTGTTTTTT. It yields the protein CASSLTGEGTGELFF.

This chain joins TRBV6-6 and TRBJ2-7, with 8 bases aligning to TRBD2. This CDR3 region has 14 residues. CDR1 and CDR2 (germline): MNHNY, SVGAGI (reference sequence). V shed 6 bases, J shed 3 bases, and the junction held 7 bases outside the gene matches. CDR3 coding DNA: TGTGCCAGCAGAAAGGGACTAGGGATCTACGAGCAGTACTTC. Its translation: CASRKGLGIYEQYF.

This clonotype was picked up many times. The rearrangement links TRBV21-1 to TRBJ2-2. TRBV21-1 is reported as a pseudogene. The CDR3 is 10 amino acids. Here the CDR3 reads CASSQRELFF. In DNA, the CDR3 is TGTGCCAGCAGTCAAAGGGAGCTGTTTTTT.

This clonotype was observed many times. The V and J genes are TRBV15 and TRBJ2-2, with 7 bases that match TRBD2. From germline, CDR1 is LNHNV and CDR2 YYDKDF (reference sequence). Trimming at V came to 0 bases and at J to 4 bases, leaving 11 bases not matched to a gene. This CDR3 has 18 amino acids. For the CDR3, the DNA is TGTGCCACCAGCAGAGAAATTAGCGGGTCTGTGATCACCGGGGAGCTGTTTTTT. Encoded protein: CATSREISGSVITGELFF.

Only a few counts were recorded for this clonotype. The V call is TRBV11-1, the J call TRBJ2-3; TRBD2 aligns across 7 bases. Looked up from germline, CDR1 is SGHAT and CDR2 is FQDESV (reference sequence). Trimming cost V 4 bases and J 0 bases; bases outside gene matches: 4. CDR3 length equals 15 residues. In DNA, the CDR3 is TGTGCCAGCAGCTGGGGTAGCGGGAGCACAGATACGCAGTATTTT. This sequence encodes CASSWGSGSTDTQYF. Full variable domain (remainder filled in from reference TRBV11-1 and TRBJ2-3): EAEVAQSPRYKITEKSQAVAFWCDPISGHATLYWYRQILGQGPELLVQFQDESVVDDSQLPKDRFSAERLKGVDSTLKIQPAELGDSAMYLCASSWGSGSTDTQYFGPGTRLTVL.

This clonotype was observed a handful of times. J is TRBJ2-4 and V is TRBV11-2; D gene unclear. Trimming took 5 bases from V and 11 from J, leaving 10 bases between them. Germline-derived CDR1 and CDR2 are SGHAT and FQNNGV. There are 11 residues in the CDR3. This CDR3 is CASSTTRVQYF. The CDR3 DNA follows: TGTGCCAGCAGCACGACCCGAGTTCAGTACTTC.

In its sample, this clonotype was seen a few times. This chain links TRBV9 with TRBJ1-3; possible D gene TRBD1, 5 bases. Looked up from germline, CDR1 is SGDLS and CDR2 is YYNGEE. This CDR3 region has 16 residues. V lost 1 base, J lost 0 bases, and 11 bases lay in between. The CDR3 spells CASSVHPGLSGNTIYF. CDR3 in DNA: TGTGCCAGCAGCGTACATCCAGGGCTCTCTGGAAACACCATATATTTT.

In its sample, this clonotype was seen a few times. This clone may be a read error of a much larger clone one base away. The chain has TRBV3-1 and TRBJ2-7; 9 bases agree with TRBD2. The ends lost 4 bases at V and 7 bases at J; junction bases unmatched: 14. This CDR3 is 16 amino acids long. Looked up from germline, CDR1 is LGHDT and CDR2 is YNNKEL (reference sequence). CDR3 bases: TGTGCCAGCAGCCCCCGGAGGGGGCTAGCGGGACTTGAGCAGTACTTC. This sequence encodes CASSPRRGLAGLEQYF.

This clonotype was counted ten times or more. The chain recombines TRBV10-2 with TRBJ2-1; D not resolved. Germline V gene data show CDR1 as WSHSY and CDR2 as SAAADI. Deletions cut 1 base from V and 8 bases from J, with 6 bases between. The CDR3 loop spans 12 amino acids. In DNA form, the CDR3 reads TGCGCCAGCAGTGAGTTGGTTTATGAGCAGTTCTTC. This encodes CASSELVYEQFF.

This clonotype was recorded many times. V gene TRBV27 combines with J gene TRBJ2-7; 11 bases are a match to TRBD2. Germline V lookup: CDR1 MNHEY, CDR2 SMNVEV (reference sequence). CDR3 length: 16 amino acids. V shed 4 bases, J shed 2 bases, and the junction held 7 bases outside the gene matches. In DNA form, the CDR3 reads TGTGCCAGCAGTTCCTTACTAGCGGGAGCTACCTACGAGCAGTACTTC. Translation: CASSSLLAGATYEQYF.

This clonotype was recorded many times. The chain combines TRBV21-1 with TRBJ2-5; the table assigns TRBD2, which was not confirmed against the DNA. TRBV21-1 is described as a pseudogene. The CDR3 spans 17 residues. The CDR3 sequence is CASPIGLAGEVSETQYF. CDR3 DNA: TGTGCCAGCCCGATCGGACTAGCGGGAGAAGTGTCGGAGACCCAGTACTTC.

This clonotype was seen more than once but under ten times. The chain joins TRBV20-1 to TRBJ1-4; 8 bases fit TRBD1. V lost 6 bases, J lost 8 bases, and 5 bases stayed unmatched. The germline gives CDR1 DFQATT, CDR2 SNEGSKA (reference sequence). The CDR3 runs to 12 residues. CDR3 in DNA: TGCAGTGCCCAGGGGGCTGGGGAAAAACTGTTTTTT. This encodes CSAQGAGEKLFF.

This clonotype was detected ten times or more. The rearrangement uses TRBV7-9 and TRBJ1-1; no clear D. The V end lost 5 bases, the J end lost 2 bases, and 15 bases lay between the germline ends. Germline V gene sequence: CDR1 SEHNR, CDR2 FQNEAQ (reference sequence). The CDR3 runs to 15 residues. Written as DNA, the CDR3 is TGTGCCAGCAGCCCTTGGTTGGAGGGAAACACTGAAGCTTTCTTT. It codes for CASSPWLEGNTEAFF.

This clonotype was detected many times. CDR3 DNA: TGTGCCAGCAGTGTCCGGAAAGAAGCTTTCTTT. This gives the protein CASSVRKEAFF. The rearrangement links TRBV25-1 to TRBJ1-1; D unresolved. Trimming cost V 4 bases and J 8 bases, with 8 bases left between them. CDR3 size: 11 residues. Looked up from germline, CDR1 is MGHDK and CDR2 is SYGVNS.

This clonotype was seen at least ten times. V gene TRBV5-1 combines with J gene TRBJ2-2; 8 bases are a match to TRBD2. Germline assignment: CDR1 SGHRS and CDR2 YFSETQ. CDR3 length equals 16 residues. Trimming at V came to 4 bases and at J to 6 bases, leaving 11 bases not matched to a gene. The CDR3 protein is CASSPSGTRFPGELFF. Written as DNA, the CDR3 is TGCGCCAGCAGCCCCTCCGGGACTAGATTCCCCGGGGAGCTGTTTTTT.

The rearrangement joins TRBV9 to TRBJ1-1; D call uncertain. V was pared by 0 bases and J by 1 base, with 7 bases between. The CDR3 extends over 14 amino acids. CDR1 is SGDLS, CDR2 YYNGEE, per germline. CDR3 bases: TGTGCCAGCAGCGTAGTGGCACAGAACACTGAAGCTTTCTTT. This encodes CASSVVAQNTEAFF. The full variable domain, its missing parts supplied by reference TRBV9 and TRBJ1-1, is DSGVTQTPKHLITATGQRVTLRCSPRSGDLSVYWYQQSLDQGLQFLIQYYNGEERAKGNILERFSAQQFPDLHSELNLSSLELGDSALYFCASSVVAQNTEAFFGQGTRLTVV.

V gene TRBV10-3 combines with J gene TRBJ2-7; D possibly matches TRBD1 or TRBD2 (5 bases each). V was trimmed by 3 bases and J by 3 bases, leaving 9 bases between them. This CDR3 region has 13 residues. The germline gives CDR1 ENHRY, CDR2 SYGVKD. CDR3 sequence (DNA): TGTGCCATCAGTGATGGGACCCTCTACGAGCAGTACTTC. Amino acid sequence: CAISDGTLYEQYF.

This clonotype was recorded a few times. The J gene is TRBJ2-1, the V gene TRBV7-3; D is uncertain. This CDR3 spans 16 amino acids. CDR1 is SGHTA and CDR2 is FQGTGA in the germline V gene. Trimming shortened V by 1 base and J by 0 bases, and 10 bases separated the two germline ends. The CDR3 DNA reads TGTGCCAGCAGCTTAATCCACGTTGACTCCTACAATGAGCAGTTCTTC. It translates to CASSLIHVDSYNEQFF.

This clonotype was picked up a small number of times. CDR3 in DNA: TGTGCCAGCAGTGAATCTAGCGCGTCCTACAATGAGCAGTTCTTC. This translates into CASSESSASYNEQFF. The chain employs TRBV6-1 and TRBJ2-1, with a weak D call TRBD2 (6 bases). CDR3 length: 15 residues. In germline, CDR1 is MNHNS, CDR2 SASEGT. V lost 2 bases and J lost 1, with 9 bases in between.

This clonotype has ten or more counts. V usage is TRBV10-2 and J usage is TRBJ2-7; 13 nucleotides line up with TRBD2. After removal of 8 bases from V and 5 bases from J, the junction contained 3 bases not matched to a gene. Germline V gene lookup returns CDR1 WSHSY and CDR2 SAAADI. This CDR3 contains 13 residues. Written as DNA, the CDR3 is TGCGCCAGCTTACTAGCGGGAGGGGACGAGCAGTACTTC. This encodes CASLLAGGDEQYF.

For this clonotype: Being one base from a much bigger clone, this may be a read error. The chain employs TRBV5-4 and TRBJ2-7; either TRBD1 or TRBD2 may fit D (6 bases each). This CDR3 contains 15 residues. V shed 3 bases and J shed 4 bases, with 17 bases lying between them. Germline V gene sequence: CDR1 SGHNT, CDR2 YYREEE (reference sequence). The DNA of the CDR3 is TGTGCCAGCAGCTCGCTAGGGGGAGGCTTGTACGAGCAGTACTTC. Its translation: CASSSLGGGLYEQYF.

This clonotype was recorded many times. The rearrangement links TRBV7-2 to TRBJ2-1, with D possibly being TRBD2 (5 bases). The CDR3 runs to 13 residues. Looked up from germline, CDR1 is SGHTA and CDR2 is FQGNSA. Trimming took off 4 bases at V and 9 bases at J, with 13 bases between the two ends. CDR3 DNA: TGTGCCAGCAGCTGGAGCGGTACCTTTGAGCAGTTCTTC. Protein sequence: CASSWSGTFEQFF.

The V call is TRBV3-1, the J call TRBJ2-2; D is possibly TRBD2 (5 bases). The CDR3 spans 17 residues. V was pared by 3 bases and J by 5 bases, with 19 bases between. The germline V gene encodes CDR1 LGHDT and CDR2 YNNKEL (reference sequence). The CDR3 spells CASSHPSSRGGTGELFF. CDR3 sequence (DNA): TGTGCCAGCAGCCATCCGAGCAGCCGTGGAGGAACCGGGGAGCTGTTTTTT.

This clonotype was counted many times. The gene calls are TRBV7-9 and TRBJ1-3; tentatively, D is TRBD1 (5 bases). The CDR3 length is 16 residues. V lost 10 bases and J lost 0, with 19 bases in between. The V gene's germline CDR1 is SEHNR and CDR2 FQNEAQ (reference sequence). CDR3 sequence (DNA): TGTGCCATAGGGCCAGGGCCCTCAAACTCTGGAAACACCATATATTTT. This gives the protein CAIGPGPSNSGNTIYF. The full variable domain, in which reference TRBV7-9 and TRBJ1-3 provide the parts outside the CDR3, is DTGVSQNPRHKITKRGQNVTFRCDPISEHNRLYWYRQTLGQGPEFLTYFQNEAQLEKSRLLSDRFSAERPKGSFSTLEIQRTEQGDSAMYLCAIGPGPSNSGNTIYFGEGSWLTVV.

The chain carries TRBV6-1 and TRBJ2-7, with D maybe TRBD2 (6 bases). From germline, CDR1 is MNHNS and CDR2 SASEGT. The CDR3 loop spans 15 amino acids. V lost 2 bases and J 2 bases, leaving 13 bases between the germline ends. The CDR3 is CASSEQSGSAYEQYF. The DNA of the CDR3 is TGTGCCAGCAGTGAACAGAGCGGGTCAGCCTACGAGCAGTACTTC.

This clonotype was counted between two and nine times. This sequence joins TRBV10-3 and TRBJ2-7, with D perhaps matching TRBD1 (5 bases). Germline CDR1 reads ENHRY; CDR2 reads SYGVKD. V was clipped by 7 bases and J by 4 bases, with 11 bases between them. The length of the CDR3 is 12 residues. The CDR3 loop is CAITDREYEQYF. In DNA, the CDR3 is TGTGCCATCACTGACAGAGAATACGAGCAGTACTTC.

This clonotype was seen a handful of times. CDR3 protein: CASKVTDRYTGELFF. The CDR3 DNA sequence: TGTGCCAGCAAAGTGACAGATCGATACACCGGGGAGCTGTTTTTT. The chain joins TRBV12-3 or TRBV12-4 to TRBJ2-2; tentative D call: TRBD1 (5 bases). The CDR3 extends over 15 amino acids. Trimming removed 7 bases from V and 3 bases from J, with 15 bases in between.

This clonotype was observed a few times. The J gene is TRBJ2-3, the V gene TRBV12-3 or TRBV12-4; 7 bases are shared with TRBD1. V dropped 2 bases and J dropped 1; count of bases not matched to a gene: 6. The CDR3 contains 16 residues. CDR3 region: CASSLLRTGRTDTQYF. The CDR3 DNA follows: TGTGCCAGCAGTTTACTTAGGACAGGCCGCACAGATACGCAGTATTTT.

The chain uses TRBV28 and TRBJ2-1; D gene unclear. The CDR3 sequence is 16 residues long. V was clipped by 7 bases and J by 4 bases, with 20 bases between them. Germline V gives CDR1 MDHEN, CDR2 SYDVKM. Here the CDR3 reads CASKTPGPSVYNEQFF. CDR3 DNA: TGTGCCAGCAAGACCCCCGGGCCTAGTGTTTACAATGAGCAGTTCTTC.